This passage covers 4 T cell receptor beta chains from one sample sequenced in a study of blood T cells in healthy people across ages. Using a J-beta primer mix together with a sample-barcoded 5' primer, a second PCR was run for about 6 to 12 cycles. TCRdb analysed the 5' RACE reads with MiXCR anew, one entry per CDR3 protein. This sample has roughly 1,700,000 distinct CDR3 sequences, with 28% found just once. Source material: blood. The receptors originated from a woman aged 25 to 39 in good health.

This clonotype has at least ten counts. The rearrangement joins TRBV20-1 to TRBJ1-2, with 7 bases matching TRBD1. J gave up 6 bases and V 5 bases, and 6 bases lay outside the gene matches. The germline CDR1 and CDR2 sequences are DFQATT and SNEGSKA (reference sequence). This CDR3 region has 12 residues. The CDR3 here is CSARKGANGYTF. The CDR3 nucleotides read TGCAGTGCTCGCAAGGGGGCCAATGGCTACACCTTC.

About this clonotype itself: This may come from a read error, since a much larger clone is one base off. The V call is TRBV20-1, the J call TRBJ2-3, with 7 bases that match TRBD2. CDR3 length: 14 amino acids. V lost 8 bases, J lost 3 bases, and 11 bases stayed unmatched. Germline V gene sequence: CDR1 DFQATT, CDR2 SNEGSKA (reference sequence). This CDR3 is CSIYGGSRTDTQYF. In DNA form, the CDR3 reads TGCAGTATTTATGGCGGGAGCAGAACAGATACGCAGTATTTT.

The gene calls are TRBV12-3 or TRBV12-4 and TRBJ2-1; possibly TRBD1 or TRBD2 for D (5 bases each). This CDR3 spans 14 amino acids. V was clipped by 6 bases and J by 9 bases, with 18 bases between them. CDR3 loop: CASRTGTPGGEQFF. The CDR3 DNA sequence: TGTGCCAGCAGAACCGGGACCCCTGGGGGTGAGCAGTTCTTC.

V usage is TRBV28 and J usage is TRBJ1-1, with TRBD1 matching over 10 bases. V trimming: 6 bases; J trimming: 3 bases; junction bases outside the gene matches: 13. CDR1 and CDR2 from the germline V gene are MDHEN and SYDVKM. CDR3 length: 17 amino acids. For the CDR3, the DNA is TGTGCCAGCAGCCCAGCCCGGGACAGGGGTTTTGACACTGAAGCTTTCTTT. It translates to CASSPARDRGFDTEAFF.